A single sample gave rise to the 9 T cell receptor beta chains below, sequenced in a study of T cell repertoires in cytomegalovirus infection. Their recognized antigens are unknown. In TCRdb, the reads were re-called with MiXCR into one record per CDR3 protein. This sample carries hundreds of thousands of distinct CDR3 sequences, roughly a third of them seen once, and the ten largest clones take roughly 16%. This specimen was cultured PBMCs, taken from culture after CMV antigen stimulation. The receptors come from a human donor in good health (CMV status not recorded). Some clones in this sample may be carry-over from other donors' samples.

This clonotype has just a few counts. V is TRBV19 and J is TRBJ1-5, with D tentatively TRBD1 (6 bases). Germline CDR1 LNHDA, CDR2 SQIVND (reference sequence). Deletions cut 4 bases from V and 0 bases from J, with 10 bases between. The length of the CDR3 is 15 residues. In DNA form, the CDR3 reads TGTGCCAGTAGTACACAGGGTAATAGCAATCAGCCCCAGCATTTT. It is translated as CASSTQGNSNQPQHF. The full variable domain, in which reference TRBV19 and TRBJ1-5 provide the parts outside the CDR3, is DGGITQSPKYLFRKEGQNVTLSCEQNLNHDAMYWYRQDPGQGLRLIYYSQIVNDFQKGDIAEGYSVSREKKESFPLTVTSAQKNPTAFYLCASSTQGNSNQPQHFGDGTRLSIL.

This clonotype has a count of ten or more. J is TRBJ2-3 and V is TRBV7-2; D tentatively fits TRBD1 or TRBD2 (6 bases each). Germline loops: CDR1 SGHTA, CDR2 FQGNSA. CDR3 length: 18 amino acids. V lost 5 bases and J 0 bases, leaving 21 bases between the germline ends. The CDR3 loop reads CASSPIWGRGTSTDTQYF. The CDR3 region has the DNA TGTGCCAGCAGCCCCATTTGGGGGCGCGGGACAAGCACAGATACGCAGTATTTT.

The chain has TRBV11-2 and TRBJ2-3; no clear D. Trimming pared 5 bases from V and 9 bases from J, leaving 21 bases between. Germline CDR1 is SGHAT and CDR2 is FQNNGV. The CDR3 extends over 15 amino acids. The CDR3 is CASSLSSSPGATQYF. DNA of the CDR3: TGTGCCAGCAGCCTTAGTAGCAGCCCAGGAGCAACGCAGTATTTT.

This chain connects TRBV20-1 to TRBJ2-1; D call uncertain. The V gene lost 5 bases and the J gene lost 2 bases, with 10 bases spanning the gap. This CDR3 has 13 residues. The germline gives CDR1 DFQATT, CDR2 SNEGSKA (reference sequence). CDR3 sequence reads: CSAGPPPYNEQFF. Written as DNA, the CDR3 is TGCAGTGCTGGACCCCCGCCCTACAATGAGCAGTTCTTC.

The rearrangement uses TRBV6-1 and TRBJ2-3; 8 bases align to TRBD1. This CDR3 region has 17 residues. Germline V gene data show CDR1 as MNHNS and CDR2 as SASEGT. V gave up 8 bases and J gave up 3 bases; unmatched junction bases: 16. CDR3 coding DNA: TGTGCCAGCGGCGGCAGGGGGCGCGTAGGGGGAACAGATACGCAGTATTTT. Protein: CASGGRGRVGGTDTQYF.

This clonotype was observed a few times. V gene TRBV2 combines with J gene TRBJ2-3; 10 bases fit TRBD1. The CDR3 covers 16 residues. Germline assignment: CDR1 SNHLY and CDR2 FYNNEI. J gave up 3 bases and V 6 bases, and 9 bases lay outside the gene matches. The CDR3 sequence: CASSQPGQGKTDTQYF. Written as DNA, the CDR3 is TGTGCCAGCAGCCAACCGGGACAGGGGAAGACAGATACGCAGTATTTT.

The CDR3: CASSLLEGGREQFF. The CDR3 region has the DNA TGTGCCAGCAGCTTATTGGAAGGCGGGAGGGAGCAGTTCTTC. This rearrangement joins TRBV11-2 to TRBJ2-1; TRBD2 agrees at 8 bases. Germline V CDR1 and CDR2: SGHAT, FQNNGV. With 2 bases clipped from V and 10 bases from J, the junction kept 7 bases outside the gene matches. The CDR3 extends over 14 amino acids.

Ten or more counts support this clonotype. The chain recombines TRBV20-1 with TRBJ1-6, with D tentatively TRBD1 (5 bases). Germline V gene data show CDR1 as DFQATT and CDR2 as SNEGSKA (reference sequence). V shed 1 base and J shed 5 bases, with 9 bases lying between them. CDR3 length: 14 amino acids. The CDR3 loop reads CSARAGPNNSPLHF. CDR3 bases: TGCAGTGCTAGAGCAGGGCCAAATAATTCACCCCTCCACTTT.

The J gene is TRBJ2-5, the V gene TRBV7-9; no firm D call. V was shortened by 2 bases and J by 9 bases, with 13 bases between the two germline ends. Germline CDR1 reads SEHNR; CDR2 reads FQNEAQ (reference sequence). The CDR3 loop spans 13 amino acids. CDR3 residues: CASSLQAAAAQYF. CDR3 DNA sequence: TGTGCCAGCAGCTTACAAGCCGCCGCGGCCCAGTACTTC. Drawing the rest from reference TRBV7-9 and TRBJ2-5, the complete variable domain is DTGVSQNPRHKITKRGQNVTFRCDPISEHNRLYWYRQTLGQGPEFLTYFQNEAQLEKSRLLSDRFSAERPKGSFSTLEIQRTEQGDSAMYLCASSLQAAAAQYFGPGTRLLVL.